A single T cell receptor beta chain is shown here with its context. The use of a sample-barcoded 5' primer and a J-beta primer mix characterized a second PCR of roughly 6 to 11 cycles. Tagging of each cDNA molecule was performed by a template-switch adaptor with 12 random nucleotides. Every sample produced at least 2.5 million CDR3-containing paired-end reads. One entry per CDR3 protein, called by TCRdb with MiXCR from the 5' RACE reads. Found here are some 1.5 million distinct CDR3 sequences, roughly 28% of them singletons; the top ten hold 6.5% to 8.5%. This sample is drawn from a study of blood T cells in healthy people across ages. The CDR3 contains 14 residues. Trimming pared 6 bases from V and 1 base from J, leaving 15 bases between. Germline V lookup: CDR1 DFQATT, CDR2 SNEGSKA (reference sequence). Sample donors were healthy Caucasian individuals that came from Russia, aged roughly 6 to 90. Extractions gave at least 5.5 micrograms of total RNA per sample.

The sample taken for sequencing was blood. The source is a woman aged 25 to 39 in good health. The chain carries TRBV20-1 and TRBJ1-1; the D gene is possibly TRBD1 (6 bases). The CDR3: CSATTGTPNTEAFF. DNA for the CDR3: TGCAGTGCAACAACCGGGACACCGAACACTGAAGCTTTCTTT.